This T cell receptor beta chain was observed in a study of technical replicates of blood from a handful of donors. The CDR3 is made up of 16 amino acids. The germline V gene has CDR1 SGHNT and CDR2 YYREEE (reference sequence). The J segment lost 3 bases and the V segment lost 4 bases, leaving 6 bases of the junction unmatched. Sequenced by immunoSEQ multiplex PCR; TCRdb stores in-frame clones only, minus some. Of 55,000 to 75,000 clones in the sample, roughly nine tenths were seen once. Sequenced: PBMCs. The V gene is TRBV5-4, the J gene TRBJ2-3, with TRBD2 matching 12 bases. The sequence derives from a human donor in good health. Some clones in this sample may be carry-over from other donors' samples. The CDR3 sequence is CASSNLAGGPTDTQYF. CDR3 DNA sequence: TGTGCCAGCAGCAACCTAGCGGGAGGGCCAACAGATACGCAGTATTTT.